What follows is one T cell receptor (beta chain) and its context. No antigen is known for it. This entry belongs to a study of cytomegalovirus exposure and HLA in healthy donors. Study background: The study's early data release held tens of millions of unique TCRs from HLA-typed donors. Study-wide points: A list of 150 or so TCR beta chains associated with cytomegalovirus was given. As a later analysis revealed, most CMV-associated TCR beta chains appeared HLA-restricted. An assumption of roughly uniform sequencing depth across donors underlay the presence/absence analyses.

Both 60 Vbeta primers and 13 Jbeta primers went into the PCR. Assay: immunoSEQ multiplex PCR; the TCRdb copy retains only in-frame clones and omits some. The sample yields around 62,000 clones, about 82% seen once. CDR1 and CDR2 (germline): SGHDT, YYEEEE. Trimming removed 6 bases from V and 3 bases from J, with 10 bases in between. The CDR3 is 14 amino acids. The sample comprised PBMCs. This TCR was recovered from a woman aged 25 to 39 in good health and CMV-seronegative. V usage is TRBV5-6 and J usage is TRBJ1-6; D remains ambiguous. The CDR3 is CASTSLSYNSPLHF. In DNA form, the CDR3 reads TGTGCCAGCACCTCACTGAGCTATAATTCACCCCTCCACTTT.